This T cell receptor (beta chain) was profiled in a study of shared clonotypes between healthy human individuals. The V end was cut by 7 bases, the J end by 5 bases, with 16 bases between. Germline CDR1 and CDR2: SGHAT and FQNNGV. This CDR3 is 14 amino acids long. Points from the study as a whole: Against clonotypes common to all four donors, non-shared ones had lower generation probabilities.

With regard to this clone: As yet, its antigen is unknown.

In the CD4+ fraction, cells were divided into CD45RA+ naive and CD45RA-negative memory subsets. Sorted-subset replicate PCR reactions were performed with approximately 200 ng DNA, corresponding to roughly 27,000 T cell genomes. TCRdb's table, derived via immunoSEQ multiplex PCR, lists solely in-frame clones and lacks some. This sample has millions of clones, with around 90% found just once. The TCR originated in a man aged 18 to 29 in good health. The chain employs TRBV11-2 and TRBJ2-3, with no clear D. The sample was naive CD4+ T cells sorted from blood. Subset given: CD45RA+ positively selected. The CDR3 bases are TGTGCCAGCATCTCAGCCCCCCAAGTAGATACGCAGTATTTT. Its protein is CASISAPQVDTQYF.